This entry describes one T cell receptor beta chain. The specificity of this receptor is unknown. Qualities for individual bases were not recorded, and no much larger clone is one base off. Libraries were prepared through 5' RACE. Sequencing took place on an Illumina HiSeq 2500. A second roughly 6 to 12 cycle PCR used a sample-barcoded 5' primer and a J-beta primer mix. Each TCR beta cDNA molecule received a unique molecular identifier from a template-switch 5' adaptor carrying 12 random nucleotides. At least 2.5 million CDR3-containing paired-end reads were obtained from each sample. The Mint cDNA synthesis kit, primed by a TRBC-specific oligonucleotide, was used to synthesize first-strand cDNA from all RNA. Following uracil-DNA glycosylase treatment, a first 18-cycle PCR with universal primers M1SS and BC2_uni_R was performed on all cDNA. As for how the authors treated the data: For normalization, 1 million high-quality reads were randomly selected from each sample, with every read carrying a distinct molecular identifier. Instead of being binned into consensus sequences, reads with shared molecular identifiers were discarded. MiTCR, set to a Q25 quality threshold and the strictest error-elimination algorithm, was used for CDR3 identification, clonotype clustering and error correction. A nonparametric unseen species model using Euler transformation provided a lower-bound estimate of total TCR beta diversity. TCRdb reworked the public reads: Q25 trimming with fastp, MiXCR clone assembly, productive beta chains retained. One record per CDR3 amino acid sequence lists the most common genes and DNA. Clone size and V and J calls follow TCRdb, not the original study. The table for this sample lists over 1,500,000 distinct CDR3 sequences; 49% of them were counted only once. The biggest ten clones account for approximately 2.1% of the sample.

The 39 donors, aged about 6 to 95 years, were systemically healthy Caucasian individuals from Russia. Each donor gave 8 to 10 milliliters of peripheral blood, drawn into EDTA-treated Vacutainer tubes. PBMCs were isolated by Ficoll-Paque density-gradient centrifugation, with at least 6.5 million obtained per sample. Total RNA was extracted from PBMCs with Trizol reagent, with at least 5.5 micrograms obtained per sample. Naive CD45RAhigh/CD27high T cell percentages were measured by flow cytometry on a PBMC aliquot from every donor. The data were obtained in a study of blood T cells in healthy people across ages (dated by TCRdb to the mid-2010s). At the level of the whole study: In model experiments, roughly one uniquely barcoded TCR beta cDNA molecule per two T cells was captured by template switching. The study measured age-related changes in TCR beta repertoire diversity using deep sequencing normalized with unique cDNA molecular identifiers. Donors were grouped into four age groups: young (average approximately 15 years), middle-aged (over 35), aged (approximately 58) and long-lived (82). To avoid experimental bias, donors of different ages were distributed randomly across sequencing lanes. For two donors (one aged 18 to 30 and one aged 80 or older), the study analyzed two additional independent replicas of 1 million unique cDNA reads from the same blood draw.

The CDR3 measures 13 amino acids from cysteine to phenylalanine. Of all the DNA, just the CDR3 is kept, 39 bases in frame from base 1. CDR1 and CDR2, per the germline V gene, are LGHNA and YSLEER. What the work shows at the level of the full study, not this receptor alone: As age increased, observed TCR beta diversity per million T cells dropped in a roughly linear way, and a significant reduction was already evident by age approximately 40. There was a strong correlation between observed TCR beta diversity and the percentage of naive T cells measured by flow cytometry. Total diversity estimates from one million sequenced T cells were considered lower bounds and underestimates. Because donor CMV infection status was unknown, age-related changes in expanded clonotypes were potentially confounded. Compared with the aged group, the long-lived group had more naive CD4+ T cells, fewer expanded clones and increased TCR diversity, a pattern suggesting age selection. Because profiling used bulk unsorted PBMCs, naive and antigen-experienced compartments could not be compared conclusively.

The sequenced material came from blood. The chain uses TRBV4-3 and TRBJ2-5, with the D segment identity uncertain. TRBJ2-7 matches the DNA end more closely, so the J call is doubtful. The TCR was taken from a woman in her thirties or forties in good health. CDR3 region: CASSQGVQYEQYF. The nucleotide sequence is given as TGCGCCAGCAGCCAAGGGGTGCAGTACGAGCAGTACTTC.